This T cell receptor (beta chain) stems from a study of human T cells and chemical hapten exposure. In the study overall: Small differences in pooled library volume mainly drove the variation in TCR yields per sample. Study-level findings and limits: Those TCRs sitting above 1 in 1000 frequency stayed the same with DPC sensitization.

This clonotype was counted between two and nine times. Antigen: not known. Stated time point: healthy volunteer bleed at 6 weeks. Blood, whole and unfractionated, served as the source for total RNA extraction. Looked up from germline, CDR1 is SNHLY and CDR2 is FYNNEI. CDR3 length: 14 residues. With 7 bases clipped from V and 2 bases from J, the junction kept 5 bases outside the gene matches. Authors' data handling: A per-sample median of 95,638 TCRs was observed, with counts ranging from roughly 23,224 to 750,000. In TCRdb, the RACE reads were re-called with MiXCR into one record per CDR3 protein. None of the V and J calls come from the authors' own analysis; TCRdb made them. This table holds roughly 43,000 distinct CDR3 sequences, about 4% found once.

The chain couples TRBV2 to TRBJ1-5, with TRBD1 identical over 7 bases. The material sequenced was whole blood. The sequence derives from a human donor in good health. Some clones in this sample may be carry-over from other donors' samples. DNA of the CDR3: TGTGCCAGCACCGACAGGGCCCGCAATCAGCCCCAGCATTTT. Its translation is CASTDRARNQPQHF.